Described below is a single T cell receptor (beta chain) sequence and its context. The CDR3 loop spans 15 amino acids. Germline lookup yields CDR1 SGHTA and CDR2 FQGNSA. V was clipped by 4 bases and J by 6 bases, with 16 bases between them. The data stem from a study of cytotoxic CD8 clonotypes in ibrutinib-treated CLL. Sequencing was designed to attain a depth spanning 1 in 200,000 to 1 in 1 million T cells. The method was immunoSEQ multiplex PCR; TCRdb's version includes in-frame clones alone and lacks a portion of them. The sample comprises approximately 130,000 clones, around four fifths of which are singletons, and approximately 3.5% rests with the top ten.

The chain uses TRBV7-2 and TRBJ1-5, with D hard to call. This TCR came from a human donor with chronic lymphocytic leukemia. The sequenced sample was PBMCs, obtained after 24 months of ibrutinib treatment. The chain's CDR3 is CASSSAPVPGQPQHF. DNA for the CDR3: TGTGCCAGCAGCTCCGCCCCCGTTCCGGGTCAGCCCCAGCATTTT.